This passage covers 17 T cell receptor beta chains from one sample sequenced in a study of blood T cell repertoires in COVID-19. Clones were read by immunoSEQ multiplex PCR, and TCRdb kept only the in-frame ones, dropping some. The sample records tens of thousands of clones, around nine tenths being singletons. The sample comprised peripheral blood. The source is a man older than 75 with acute or convalescent COVID-19.

This chain links TRBV19 with TRBJ2-7; the D gene is possibly TRBD1 (6 bases). CDR3 length: 14 residues. The V end lost 10 bases, the J end lost 1 base, and 17 bases lay between the germline ends. Germline CDR1 is LNHDA and CDR2 is SQIVND (reference sequence). CDR3 in DNA: TGTGCCACTGCACAGGGTTTAGGATCCTACGAGCAGTACTTC. It codes for CATAQGLGSYEQYF.

The rearrangement uses TRBV11-2 and TRBJ2-3, with D maybe TRBD2 (5 bases). Germline V gene sequence: CDR1 SGHAT, CDR2 FQNNGV. The length of the CDR3 is 13 residues. The V end was cut by 8 bases, the J end by 6 bases, with 15 bases between. The CDR3 protein is CASSSQLGDTQYF. For the CDR3, the DNA is TGTGCCAGCTCTAGCCAACTTGGGGATACGCAGTATTTT.

The CDR3 region is CAISGGTGQETQYF. CDR3 nucleotides: TGTGCCATCAGTGGGGGGACAGGCCAAGAGACCCAGTACTTC. The chain employs TRBV10-3 and TRBJ2-5, with 8 bases aligning to TRBD1. The CDR3 extends over 14 amino acids. CDR1 is ENHRY, CDR2 SYGVKD, per germline. V lost 4 bases and J lost 1; bases outside the gene matches: 2.

The chain is built from TRBV5-1 and TRBJ1-5; D not certain. The CDR3 totals 17 residues. V lost 0 bases and J 1 base, leaving 14 bases between the germline ends. Germline assignment: CDR1 SGHRS and CDR2 YFSETQ. The CDR3 region has the DNA TGCGCCAGCAGCTTGGTCCCAGGAGGTCAAAGCAATCAGCCCCAGCATTTT. Residues: CASSLVPGGQSNQPQHF.

This chain uses TRBV5-4 with TRBJ2-7, with 7 bases lining up with TRBD2. Trimming at V came to 4 bases and at J to 0 bases, leaving 16 bases not matched to a gene. In germline, CDR1 is SGHNT, CDR2 YYREEE (reference sequence). The CDR3 loop spans 18 amino acids. The CDR3 sequence: CASSRGSGGTHLSYEQYF. CDR3 in DNA: TGTGCCAGCAGCCGCGGGTCGGGGGGAACCCACCTCTCCTACGAGCAGTACTTC. The variable domain in full, with the rest retrieved from reference TRBV5-4 and TRBJ2-7, is ETGVTQSPTHLIKTRGQQVTLRCSSQSGHNTVSWYQQALGQGPQFIFQYYREEENGRGNFPPRFSGLQFPNYSSELNVNALELDDSALYLCASSRGSGGTHLSYEQYFGPGTRLTVT.

This clone was counted a few times. The V gene is TRBV19, the J gene TRBJ2-1, with 10 nucleotides matching TRBD2. The CDR3 sequence is 14 residues long. The V gene's germline CDR1 is LNHDA and CDR2 SQIVND (reference sequence). V was pared by 2 bases and J by 6 bases, with 1 base of the junction left unmatched. The CDR3 is CASSIRLAGNEQFF. CDR3 bases: TGTGCCAGTAGTATACGACTAGCGGGCAATGAGCAGTTCTTC. Together with reference TRBV19 and TRBJ2-1, the CDR3 gives the full variable domain: DGGITQSPKYLFRKEGQNVTLSCEQNLNHDAMYWYRQDPGQGLRLIYYSQIVNDFQKGDIAEGYSVSREKKESFPLTVTSAQKNPTAFYLCASSIRLAGNEQFFGPGTRLTVL.

This rearrangement joins TRBV27 to TRBJ1-1; a weak D match, TRBD1 (5 bases). Germline CDR1 and CDR2: MNHEY and SMNVEV (reference sequence). Between the trimmed V and J ends, which lost 2 bases and 3 bases, there was a span of 13 bases. The length of the CDR3 is 15 residues. The CDR3 sequence is CASSLRGMVDTEAFF. CDR3 DNA sequence: TGTGCCAGCAGTTTAAGGGGTATGGTAGACACTGAAGCTTTCTTT.

This chain links TRBV5-1 with TRBJ1-1, with D possibly being TRBD1 (5 bases). Between the trimmed V and J ends, which lost 2 bases and 1 base, there was a span of 6 bases. Germline V gene lookup returns CDR1 SGHRS and CDR2 YFSETQ. The CDR3 runs to 13 residues. The CDR3 region is CASSFDRNTEAFF. The CDR3 DNA follows: TGCGCCAGCAGCTTTGACAGGAACACTGAAGCTTTCTTT.

The V call is TRBV30, the J call TRBJ1-5; D perhaps matches TRBD1 (6 bases). V lost 0 bases and J lost 0, with 9 bases in between. Per the germline V gene, CDR1 is GTSNPN and CDR2 is SVGIG (reference sequence). The CDR3 has 15 residues. The CDR3 reads CAWSVTGHSNQPQHF. The CDR3 nucleotides are TGTGCCTGGAGTGTAACAGGGCATAGCAATCAGCCCCAGCATTTT.

The chain employs TRBV27 and TRBJ2-4; D is unresolved. CDR1 is MNHEY, CDR2 SMNVEV, per germline (reference sequence). V dropped 5 bases and J dropped 6 bases, with 11 bases sitting between them. The CDR3 spans 13 residues. The CDR3 DNA reads TGTGCCAGCAGTCCCGGGTACGGAAACATTCAGTACTTC. Translating gives CASSPGYGNIQYF.

The V and J genes are TRBV12-3 or TRBV12-4 and TRBJ1-2, with D tentatively TRBD1 (5 bases). There are 12 residues in the CDR3. Trimming took off 5 bases at V and 8 bases at J, with 12 bases between the two ends. Here the CDR3 reads CASSAPEGGYTF. Written as DNA, the CDR3 is TGTGCCAGCAGTGCCCCGGAGGGGGGCTACACCTTC.

The gene calls are TRBV5-4 and TRBJ2-1, with 7 nucleotides matching TRBD1. Per germline, CDR1 SGHNT and CDR2 YYREEE (reference sequence). The V gene end was trimmed by 3 bases and the J gene end by 5 bases; junction bases not matched to a gene: 8. The CDR3 is 15 amino acids. The chain's CDR3 is CASSSPRTGNNEQFF. The CDR3 coding sequence is TGTGCCAGCAGCTCCCCTCGGACAGGAAACAATGAGCAGTTCTTC.

The CDR3 DNA reads as TGTGCCAGCAGCCGGGACAGGGAGGCCAGCGGGCAGTTCTTC. It specifies CASSRDREASGQFF. V usage is TRBV6-5 and J usage is TRBJ2-1; 9 bases fit TRBD1. The length of the CDR3 is 14 residues. With V trimmed by 6 bases and J by 12 bases, 12 bases remained unmatched. The V gene's germline CDR1 is MNHEY and CDR2 SVGAGI.

The V and J genes are TRBV7-2 and TRBJ2-1; TRBD2 agrees at 11 bases. Looked up from germline, CDR1 is SGHTA and CDR2 is FQGNSA. Trimming removed 6 bases from V and 6 bases from J; junction bases left unmatched: 19. CDR3 length: 19 residues. CDR3 amino acids: CASRRIRRSGTSGINEQFF. DNA for the CDR3: TGTGCCAGCAGACGTATTAGGAGATCCGGGACTAGCGGAATCAATGAGCAGTTCTTC. The variable domain in full, completed from reference TRBV7-2 and TRBJ2-1, reads GAGVSQSPSNKVTEKGKDVELRCDPISGHTALYWYRQSLGQGLEFLIYFQGNSAPDKSGLPSDRFSAERTGGSVSTLTIQRTQQEDSAVYLCASRRIRRSGTSGINEQFFGPGTRLTVL.

V and J are TRBV13 and TRBJ2-7; weak D call: TRBD2 (5 bases). The CDR3 runs 12 residues. V dropped 3 bases and J dropped 3 bases, with 6 bases sitting between them. Germline assignment: CDR1 PRHDT and CDR2 FYEKMQ (reference sequence). CDR3 loop: CASSFAGYEQYF. CDR3 nucleotides: TGTGCCAGCAGCTTTGCGGGCTACGAGCAGTACTTC.

This chain links TRBV19 with TRBJ2-7; possible D gene TRBD2, 5 bases. Trimming removed 6 bases at V and 4 bases at J, with 13 bases between. This CDR3 region has 13 residues. Germline lookup yields CDR1 LNHDA and CDR2 SQIVND (reference sequence). The CDR3 bases are TGTGCCAGTAGGAGGACTGAAGATTACGAGCAGTACTTC. Residues: CASRRTEDYEQYF.

This clone turned up a few times. J is TRBJ2-7 and V is TRBV19; D is undetermined. There are 15 residues in the CDR3. The V end was cut by 1 base, the J end by 0 bases, with 10 bases between. Per germline, CDR1 LNHDA and CDR2 SQIVND (reference sequence). The DNA for the CDR3 is TGTGCCAGTAGTATAGGTCGACTGAACTCCTACGAGCAGTACTTC. As protein: CASSIGRLNSYEQYF.